The 7 T cell receptor beta chains in this list originate from one sample, sequenced in a study of blood T cell repertoires in COVID-19. Repertoires were generated with immunoSEQ multiplex PCR, while TCRdb's copy carries only in-frame clones and drops some. The sample includes around 100,000 clones, about 90% of them seen just once. The sample taken for sequencing was peripheral blood. These TCRs come from a woman aged 55-69 years with acute or convalescent COVID-19.

The chain links TRBV6-2 or TRBV6-3 to TRBJ1-1; 7 bases agree with TRBD1. Germline CDR1 MNHEY, CDR2 SVGEGT. CDR3 length equals 15 residues. Trimming took 5 bases from V and 0 from J; bases not matched to a gene: 6. DNA of the CDR3: TGTGCCAGCAGTGGCCGACAGGGTATGAACACTGAAGCTTTCTTT. This codes for CASSGRQGMNTEAFF.

This rearrangement joins TRBV27 to TRBJ1-1; weak D call: TRBD1 (5 bases). Germline CDR1 MNHEY, CDR2 SMNVEV (reference sequence). This CDR3 is 15 amino acids long. V was cut by 3 bases and J by 1 base, with 12 bases left in between. The CDR3 reads CASSFRGLENTEAFF. Here the CDR3 DNA reads TGTGCCAGCAGTTTTAGGGGTTTGGAGAACACTGAAGCTTTCTTT.

The V call is TRBV6-1, the J call TRBJ1-6, with 7 positions matching TRBD1. The junction had 3 bases not matched to a gene; V was cut back by 2 bases and J by 14 bases. This CDR3 is 12 amino acids long. Per the germline V gene, CDR1 is MNHNS and CDR2 is SASEGT. CDR3 protein: CASSETGESLHF. The CDR3 region has the DNA TGTGCCAGCAGTGAAACAGGGGAGTCCCTCCACTTT.

The V and J genes are TRBV7-8 and TRBJ2-1; 9 bases align to TRBD1. CDR1 is SGHVS, CDR2 FQNEAQ, per germline. The CDR3 totals 14 residues. V shed 4 bases, J shed 13 bases, and the junction held 11 bases outside the gene matches. The CDR3 DNA sequence: TGTGCCAGCAGCTCCACCGGGACAGGGAGATATCAGTTCTTC. It is translated as CASSSTGTGRYQFF.

This chain uses TRBV5-1 with TRBJ2-2; 9 bases match TRBD2. Germline V gives CDR1 SGHRS, CDR2 YFSETQ. Losses at the gene ends were 4 bases for V and 5 bases for J; bases not matched to a gene: 9. The CDR3 contains 16 residues. The CDR3: CASSPVSGSGTGELFF. CDR3 in DNA: TGCGCCAGCAGCCCTGTTAGCGGGAGCGGGACCGGGGAGCTGTTTTTT.

The V call is TRBV6-5, the J call TRBJ2-2; D unclear. Between the trimmed V and J ends, which lost 9 bases and 3 bases, there was a span of 8 bases. Per the germline V gene, CDR1 is MNHEY and CDR2 is SVGAGI. This CDR3 region has 12 residues. This CDR3 is CASSQHTGELFF. As DNA, the CDR3 is TGTGCCAGTTCACAGCACACCGGGGAGCTGTTTTTT.

This chain joins TRBV5-5 and TRBJ2-5, with 9 bases that match TRBD1. Germline V gives CDR1 SGHKS, CDR2 YYEKEE (reference sequence). This CDR3 is 14 amino acids long. The V gene end was trimmed by 0 bases and the J gene end by 4 bases; junction bases not matched to a gene: 1. Here the CDR3 reads CASSLGQGGETQYF. The CDR3 region has the DNA TGTGCCAGCAGCTTGGGACAGGGGGGAGAGACCCAGTACTTC.